One and the same sample provided the 30 T cell receptor beta chains below, sequenced in a study of cytomegalovirus exposure and HLA in healthy donors. Both 60 Vbeta primers and 13 Jbeta primers went into the PCR. Repertoires were generated with immunoSEQ multiplex PCR, while TCRdb's copy carries only in-frame clones and drops some. Altogether 170,000 or so clones are present, 78% being singletons, with the ten largest covering around 3.1%. Sequenced input: PBMCs. These receptors originate from a woman aged 45-65 years in good health and CMV-seropositive.

V usage is TRBV6-8 and J usage is TRBJ1-1, with 8 nucleotides matching TRBD1. This CDR3 has 21 residues. CDR1 is MNHGY and CDR2 is SAAAGT in the germline V gene. V was pared by 2 bases and J by 0 bases, with 20 bases of the junction left unmatched. The CDR3 protein is CASSYRLIRSQDRDVNTEAFF. CDR3 nucleotide sequence: TGTGCCAGCAGTTACCGCCTCATAAGATCCCAGGACAGGGACGTGAACACTGAAGCTTTCTTT.

This clone was seen once. The chain couples TRBV28 to TRBJ2-7; 8 positions agree with TRBD2. Germline CDR1 MDHEN, CDR2 SYDVKM. V was clipped by 6 bases and J by 2 bases; unmatched bases: 9. This CDR3 contains 15 residues. The CDR3 here is CASRSPGRATYEQYF. The CDR3 coding sequence is TGTGCCAGCAGATCCCCCGGGAGGGCAACCTACGAGCAGTACTTC. The full variable domain, completed using reference TRBV28 and TRBJ2-7, is DVKVTQSSRYLVKRTGEKVFLECVQDMDHENMFWYRQDPGLGLRLIYFSYDVKMKEKGDIPEGYSVSREKKERFSLILESASTNQTSMYLCASRSPGRATYEQYFGPGTRLTVT.

This rearrangement joins TRBV19 to TRBJ2-7, with 9 nucleotides matching TRBD1. From germline, CDR1 is LNHDA and CDR2 SQIVND (reference sequence). Unmatched junction bases numbered 4, after V lost 4 bases and J lost 0 bases. The CDR3 totals 15 residues. CDR3 sequence (DNA): TGTGCCAGTAGTACCGGACAGGGGCGCTCCTACGAGCAGTACTTC. Its translation is CASSTGQGRSYEQYF.

This chain uses TRBV7-2 with TRBJ1-5, with D hard to call. This CDR3 has 15 amino acids. CDR1 and CDR2 (germline): SGHTA, FQGNSA. V lost 1 base and J lost 5, with 12 bases in between. CDR3 residues: CASSLDLQNYQPQHF. CDR3 DNA: TGTGCCAGCAGCTTAGATCTACAGAATTATCAGCCCCAGCATTTT.

This clone was counted once. The J gene is TRBJ2-2, the V gene TRBV19, with TRBD1 as a possible D gene (6 bases). V was shortened by 10 bases and J by 4 bases, with 16 bases between the two germline ends. The CDR3 length is 14 residues. CDR1 LNHDA and CDR2 SQIVND come from the germline V gene (reference sequence). The CDR3 DNA sequence: TGTGCCACCGACTGGGGGCAAGGCACCGGGGAGCTGTTTTTT. It is translated as CATDWGQGTGELFF.

The chain has TRBV5-4 and TRBJ1-4; no clear D gene. The length of the CDR3 is 15 residues. The germline V gene encodes CDR1 SGHNT and CDR2 YYREEE (reference sequence). The V end lost 4 bases, the J end lost 7 bases, and 17 bases lay between the germline ends. The CDR3 sequence is CASSPEAGEGEKLFF. Written as DNA, the CDR3 is TGTGCCAGCAGCCCGGAGGCGGGTGAAGGTGAAAAACTGTTTTTT.

The chain employs TRBV11-2 and TRBJ1-2, with D hard to call. This CDR3 has 13 residues. Per germline, CDR1 SGHAT and CDR2 FQNNGV. V was shortened by 5 bases and J by 7 bases, with 14 bases between the two germline ends. CDR3 sequence: CASSPWKTGGYTF. CDR3 nucleotides: TGTGCCAGCAGCCCATGGAAAACGGGTGGCTACACCTTC.

This clone was counted a few times. The chain combines TRBV28 with TRBJ1-5; tentatively, D is TRBD1 (5 bases). Trimming took off 6 bases at V and 0 bases at J, with 12 bases between the two ends. CDR3 length: 15 amino acids. Germline CDR1 and CDR2: MDHEN and SYDVKM. CDR3 nucleotides: TGTGCCAGCAGCGATGACAGTTATAGCAATCAGCCCCAGCATTTT. Encoded protein: CASSDDSYSNQPQHF.

The chain carries TRBV19 and TRBJ2-1; D is possibly TRBD1 (6 bases). Germline lookup yields CDR1 LNHDA and CDR2 SQIVND (reference sequence). The V and J ends lost 3 bases and 1 base respectively, with 10 bases between them. This CDR3 has 15 residues. CDR3 DNA: TGTGCCAGTAGTATTAATCAGGGGTCCTACAATGAGCAGTTCTTC. Translating it yields CASSINQGSYNEQFF.

The chain uses TRBV4-2 and TRBJ2-1, with 8 positions matching TRBD2. The CDR3 totals 15 residues. Trimming at V came to 3 bases and at J to 12 bases, leaving 13 bases not matched to a gene. CDR1 and CDR2 (germline): LGHNA, YNFKEQ. The CDR3 protein is CASSHLAGDTERQFF. In DNA, the CDR3 is TGTGCCAGCAGCCACCTAGCGGGCGACACTGAACGGCAGTTCTTC.

The V and J genes are TRBV6-5 and TRBJ1-2; 7 bases agree with TRBD1. The germline gives CDR1 MNHEY, CDR2 SVGAGI. CDR3 length: 13 amino acids. V lost 7 bases to trimming and J lost 2 bases; unmatched junction nucleotides: 4. The CDR3 DNA follows: TGTGCCAGCAAACGGGACAGAAACTATGGCTACACCTTC. This encodes CASKRDRNYGYTF.

The V and J genes are TRBV6-1 and TRBJ1-1; the match to TRBD1 covers 8 bases. CDR1 and CDR2 from the germline V gene are MNHNS and SASEGT. The CDR3 extends over 13 amino acids. V lost 4 bases and J lost 4; bases outside the gene matches: 2. CDR3 DNA: TGTGCCAGCAGTGTGCAGGGGGCCACTGAAGCTTTCTTT. As protein: CASSVQGATEAFF.

V gene TRBV6-5 combines with J gene TRBJ1-2; weak D call: TRBD1 (5 bases). V dropped 5 bases and J dropped 9 bases, with 19 bases sitting between them. There are 14 residues in the CDR3. The germline V gene encodes CDR1 MNHEY and CDR2 SVGAGI. The CDR3 reads CASSEGYGGNRYTF. The CDR3 coding sequence is TGTGCCAGCAGTGAAGGGTACGGGGGGAACCGCTACACCTTC.

This chain uses TRBV5-5 with TRBJ2-3; D is possibly TRBD2 (6 bases). This CDR3 is built from 14 residues. The V gene's germline CDR1 is SGHKS and CDR2 YYEKEE (reference sequence). V dropped 4 bases and J dropped 3 bases, with 12 bases sitting between them. The CDR3 DNA reads TGTGCCAGCAGCCCTAGGGACTTGACAGATACGCAGTATTTT. It translates to CASSPRDLTDTQYF.

The V call is TRBV28, the J call TRBJ1-2; TRBD1 agrees at 7 bases. V was clipped by 4 bases and J by 1 base; unmatched bases: 3. CDR3 length: 14 amino acids. The V gene's germline CDR1 is MDHEN and CDR2 SYDVKM. The CDR3 coding sequence is TGTGCCAGCAGTTACCCAGGGGGTAACTATGGCTACACCTTC. It yields the protein CASSYPGGNYGYTF.

The chain is built from TRBV6-6 and TRBJ2-7, with TRBD2 as a possible D gene (6 bases). There are 14 residues in the CDR3. CDR1 is MNHNY and CDR2 is SVGAGI in the germline V gene (reference sequence). The V gene lost 5 bases and the J gene lost 0 bases, with 11 bases spanning the gap. CDR3 sequence (DNA): TGTGCCAGCAGTATCCCCGGGAGCTCCTACGAGCAGTACTTC. Amino acids: CASSIPGSSYEQYF.

The rearrangement links TRBV4-2 to TRBJ2-5; a possible D gene is TRBD2 (6 bases). V was shortened by 1 base and J by 2 bases, with 17 bases between the two germline ends. The CDR3 loop spans 17 amino acids. Germline V gene data show CDR1 as LGHNA and CDR2 as YNFKEQ. CDR3 amino acids: CASSQVTRRDSQETQYF. The CDR3 DNA reads TGTGCCAGCAGCCAAGTAACCCGACGGGACTCTCAAGAGACCCAGTACTTC.

This chain joins TRBV9 and TRBJ1-1, with 7 bases that match TRBD1. V shed 0 bases and J 7 bases; nucleotides not matched to a gene: 3. The germline gives CDR1 SGDLS, CDR2 YYNGEE. The CDR3 extends over 13 amino acids. The CDR3 here is CASSVGDSNEAFF. The CDR3 DNA reads as TGTGCCAGCAGCGTAGGGGACAGCAATGAAGCTTTCTTT.

The genes are TRBV6-6 and TRBJ2-7; TRBD1 agrees at 10 bases. CDR1 MNHNY and CDR2 SVGAGI come from the germline V gene (reference sequence). CDR3 size: 15 residues. V was clipped by 5 bases and J by 2 bases; unmatched bases: 6. The CDR3, as DNA: TGTGCCAGCAGTGCTGGACAGGGGGGAACCTACGAGCAGTACTTC. Encoded protein: CASSAGQGGTYEQYF.

J is TRBJ1-2 and V is TRBV6-5; D not certain. This CDR3 contains 15 residues. Looked up from germline, CDR1 is MNHEY and CDR2 is SVGAGI. The V gene lost 5 bases and the J gene lost 4 bases, with 17 bases spanning the gap. CDR3 region: CASSPDFQSPYGYTF. Here the CDR3 DNA reads TGTGCCAGCAGTCCCGACTTCCAGAGCCCCTATGGCTACACCTTC.

As for this clone: An end of the junction does not agree with germline; a read error may underlie this. The V and J genes are TRBV28 and TRBJ2-6, with TRBD1 as a possible D gene (5 bases). CDR1 MDHEN and CDR2 SYDVKM come from the germline V gene. This CDR3 is built from 17 residues. CDR3 nucleotides: TGTGCCAGCAGTTTATGGGGGCAGAGCTCTGGGGCCAACGGCCTGACTTTC. It is translated as CASSLWGQSSGANGLTF.

The gene calls are TRBV30 and TRBJ1-4, with D perhaps TRBD1 (5 bases). This CDR3 is 14 amino acids long. Germline values: CDR1 GTSNPN, CDR2 SVGIG (reference sequence). With 5 bases removed from V and 6 bases from J, the gap between germline ends came to 16 bases. The CDR3 DNA reads TGTGCCTGGGGCGGGGCGTTGGGGGATGAAAAACTGTTTTTT. As protein: CAWGGALGDEKLFF.

The rearrangement joins TRBV5-6 to TRBJ2-3, with TRBD1 as a possible D gene (5 bases). V was cut by 2 bases and J by 2 bases, with 9 bases left in between. This CDR3 region has 14 residues. Germline V gene lookup returns CDR1 SGHDT and CDR2 YYEEEE. This CDR3 is CASSFDSITDTQYF. The CDR3 DNA reads as TGTGCCAGCAGCTTTGACAGCATCACAGATACGCAGTATTTT.

The rearrangement uses TRBV12-5 and TRBJ2-3; 14 positions agree with TRBD2. V gave up 4 bases and J gave up 6 bases; unmatched junction bases: 3. The V gene's germline CDR1 is LGHNT and CDR2 FRNRAP. The CDR3 sequence is 15 residues long. The CDR3 reads CASGSGTSGSDTQYF. CDR3 in DNA: TGTGCTAGTGGTTCCGGGACTAGCGGGAGTGATACGCAGTATTTT. The variable domain in full, completed from reference TRBV12-5 and TRBJ2-3, reads DARVTQTPRHKVTEMGQEVTMRCQPILGHNTVFWYRQTMMQGLELLAYFRNRAPLDDSGMPKDRFSAEMPDATLATLKIQPSEPRDSAVYFCASGSGTSGSDTQYFGPGTRLTVL.

This chain connects TRBV4-3 to TRBJ2-3; D might be TRBD1 (6 bases). The V gene's germline CDR1 is LGHNA and CDR2 YSLEER. Trimming took off 4 bases at V and 1 base at J, with 12 bases between the two ends. CDR3 length: 15 amino acids. The CDR3 nucleotides are TGCGCCAGCAGCCTCGGAAGACAGGGCACAGATACGCAGTATTTT. It codes for CASSLGRQGTDTQYF.

The table lists this clone with a count of one. This sequence joins TRBV7-9 and TRBJ2-5; D not resolved. Germline V gene sequence: CDR1 SEHNR, CDR2 FQNEAQ (reference sequence). V was trimmed by 4 bases and J by 0 bases, leaving 15 bases between them. CDR3 length: 16 residues. CDR3 sequence reads: CASSSPLTTYQETQYF. CDR3 in DNA: TGTGCCAGCAGCTCCCCTTTGACAACGTACCAAGAGACCCAGTACTTC. The variable domain in full, with the rest retrieved from reference TRBV7-9 and TRBJ2-5, is DTGVSQNPRHKITKRGQNVTFRCDPISEHNRLYWYRQTLGQGPEFLTYFQNEAQLEKSRLLSDRFSAERPKGSFSTLEIQRTEQGDSAMYLCASSSPLTTYQETQYFGPGTRLLVL.

This clone was observed a handful of times. The rearrangement uses TRBV19 and TRBJ1-1, with TRBD1 identical over 7 bases. Trimming took 5 bases from V and 6 from J; bases not matched to a gene: 3. Germline CDR1 reads LNHDA; CDR2 reads SQIVND (reference sequence). The CDR3 length is 12 residues. CDR3 protein: CASSAGTAEAFF. The CDR3, as DNA: TGTGCCAGTAGTGCCGGGACAGCTGAAGCTTTCTTT.

This sequence joins TRBV27 and TRBJ2-2; the D is unclear. V lost 5 bases, J lost 3 bases, and 16 bases lay in between. Germline assignment: CDR1 MNHEY and CDR2 SMNVEV (reference sequence). This CDR3 spans 16 amino acids. The CDR3 sequence is CASSPRVLHDTGELFF. For the CDR3, the DNA is TGTGCCAGCAGTCCCCGGGTACTTCACGACACCGGGGAGCTGTTTTTT.

This rearrangement joins TRBV10-1 to TRBJ1-2; the D is unclear. CDR1 is WNHNN, CDR2 SYGVQD, per germline (reference sequence). The CDR3 spans 13 residues. The V and J ends lost 4 bases and 4 bases respectively, with 10 bases between them. The CDR3 sequence is CASSGPGSYGYTF. The CDR3 nucleotides read TGCGCCAGCAGTGGACCCGGGAGCTATGGCTACACCTTC.

The V gene is TRBV11-2, the J gene TRBJ2-3, with TRBD1 as a possible D gene (7 bases). Deletions cut 3 bases from V and 0 bases from J, with 13 bases between. Germline CDR1 reads SGHAT; CDR2 reads FQNNGV. CDR3 size: 16 residues. The CDR3 region has the DNA TGTGCCAGCAGCTTCGCGGGACAGCCTAGCACAGATACGCAGTATTTT. Translated, it gives CASSFAGQPSTDTQYF.